This TCR beta chain was identified in a study of blood T cell repertoires in COVID-19 (TCRdb year 2020). With regard to the full study: Samples covering the acute and convalescent phases of COVID-19 were provided by collaborators in the United States, Italy and Spain. The prospective study material was composed of cDNA or gDNA derived from T cells, B-cell-depleted T cells, or PBMCs. The dataset comprised deeply sampled blood TCRbeta repertoires from subjects exposed to, actively infected with, or recovered from COVID-19. The repertoires were released in a freely available public database meant as a resource for research on the immune response to SARS-CoV-2. Samples were obtained from the ongoing ImmuneRACE study (first 160 participants) and from 1,254 subjects provided by 6 global collaborators. A de-identified subject ID, COVID-19 status, age in years and sex were almost always included in the sample metadata. Where available, HLA class I and class II types were obtained from metadata supplied by the sample provider rather than from assay-based typing.

Collaborating institutions collected whole blood in K2EDTA tubes following their own protocols. For TCRbeta analysis, collaborators shipped samples as frozen whole blood, isolated PBMCs, or DNA extracted from either of those sample types. With regard to this clone: Its cognate antigen has yet to be identified. No base qualities exist here, and no much larger clone lies one base off it.

Summary of the overall study and its limitations: Clinical and demographic metadata were provided uncurated, with the amount varying by source and participant.

The CDR3 spans 14 residues, from the cysteine through the phenylalanine. Only the CDR3 DNA is retained, 42 bases long and in frame from the first base. The germline V end is reduced by 3 bases and the J end by 5 bases; junction bases left unmatched: 4. The germline V gene (reference sequence) yields LNHNV for CDR1 and YYDKDF for CDR2. The immunoSEQ Assay, a bias-controlled multiplex PCR, was used to amplify TCRbeta CDR3 regions from genomic DNA. As for the original processing: Nucleated cell counts per sample were estimated from amplification of reference gene primers within the assay. To quantify the absolute abundance of each unique TCRbeta CDR3 rearrangement, sequence reads were collapsed and filtered. For each sample, productive Simpson clonality was calculated as the square root of Simpson's diversity index over productive rearrangements. TCRdb carries this immuneACCESS record with in-frame sequences only. Its versions omit some clonotypes, under half of them owing to an unresolved V gene in the studies checked, with the rest unexplained. D and trimming come from the DNA, and the V and J calls and clone size come from that table. Present in this sample are 180,000 or so clones, approximately 85% of which were seen just once. About 9.1% of the sample is in the top ten clones.

The sequence joins TRBV15 to TRBJ2-5; 9 nucleotides in the junction match TRBD1. Sequenced: peripheral blood. This TCR was recovered from a woman of 80 years or more with acute or convalescent COVID-19. The CDR3 corresponds to CATSSHRGRETQYF. The sequenced DNA is TGTGCCACCAGCAGTCACAGGGGGCGGGAGACCCAGTACTTC. Extended through the reference TRBV15 and TRBJ2-5 proteins, this CDR3 yields the full variable domain: DAMVIQNPRYQVTQFGKPVTLSCSQTLNHNVMYWYQQKSSQAPKLLFHYYDKDFNNEADTPDNFQSRRPNTSFCFLDIRSPGLGDTAMYLCATSSHRGRETQYFGPGTRLLVL.